This T cell receptor (beta chain) was sequenced in a study of T cells expressing NK-cell markers. General study results and limits: HCMV specificity of the expanded NKG2C+ T cell clones stayed unclear.

As regards this clonotype: What it binds is unknown.

Germline CDR1 and CDR2: PRHDT and FYEKMQ (reference sequence). The CDR3 sequence is 17 residues long. TCRdb re-called the 5' RACE reads; one entry per CDR3 protein, DNA not given. The sample has some 390,000 distinct CDR3 sequences; the top ten hold around 10%. This sequence originates from a woman aged 50 to 60 in good health. The sequencing input was blood T cells: a sorted CD56 or NKG2C T cell subset, CD4+ or CD8+ T cells, or bulk PBMC T cells (not recorded which). This rearrangement joins TRBV13 to TRBJ2-3; the TRBD2 assignment by TCRdb is unverifiable without DNA. Here the CDR3 reads CASSLEGLAGSTDTQYF.